Below, 9 T cell receptor beta chains from the same sample are listed, as sequenced in a study of T cell changes during pregnancy in multiple sclerosis. TCRdb's table, derived via immunoSEQ multiplex PCR, lists solely in-frame clones and lacks some. The sample yields some 87,000 clones, roughly 92% seen once. Here the sequenced sample was peripheral blood, taken in the first trimester of pregnancy. These TCRs come from a female donor with multiple sclerosis, enrolled in a pregnancy study.

As DNA, the CDR3 is TGTGCCAGCAGCTTCGCAACTAATGAAAAACTGTTTTTT. It specifies CASSFATNEKLFF. J is TRBJ1-4 and V is TRBV5-4; D is uncertain. Germline values: CDR1 SGHNT, CDR2 YYREEE (reference sequence). Deletions cut 2 bases from V and 0 bases from J, with 2 bases between. There are 13 residues in the CDR3.

This sequence joins TRBV7-6 and TRBJ2-7, with TRBD1 matching over 7 bases. The J segment lost 0 bases and the V segment lost 5 bases, leaving 19 bases of the junction unmatched. The CDR3 loop spans 19 amino acids. Looked up from germline, CDR1 is SGHVS and CDR2 is FNYEAQ. The DNA of the CDR3 is TGTGCCAGCAGCACCCGGACAGGCCCCTTTGCTCGCGCCTCCTACGAGCAGTACTTC. This translates into CASSTRTGPFARASYEQYF. The full variable domain, completed using reference TRBV7-6 and TRBJ2-7, is GAGVSQSPRYKVTKRGQDVALRCDPISGHVSLYWYRQALGQGPEFLTYFNYEAQQDKSGLPNDRFSAERPEGSISTLTIQRTEQRDSAMYRCASSTRTGPFARASYEQYFGPGTRLTVT.

The V call is TRBV27, the J call TRBJ1-1; 10 bases fit TRBD1. Germline V gene lookup returns CDR1 MNHEY and CDR2 SMNVEV (reference sequence). This CDR3 is 21 amino acids long. V lost 7 bases to trimming and J lost 3 bases; unmatched junction nucleotides: 26. The CDR3 spells CASTVRVPRDRGGAKDTEAFF. The CDR3 DNA is TGTGCCAGCACCGTTAGGGTCCCCCGGGACAGGGGAGGAGCTAAGGACACTGAAGCTTTCTTT.

V is TRBV9 and J is TRBJ2-2; TRBD2 matches 7 bases. The trim removed 0 bases at V and 7 bases at J, leaving 9 bases unmatched. CDR3 size: 16 residues. The germline CDR1 and CDR2 sequences are SGDLS and YYNGEE. This CDR3 reads CASSVEEGGPGGELFF. CDR3 in DNA: TGTGCCAGCAGCGTAGAGGAGGGAGGGCCTGGCGGGGAGCTGTTTTTT.

This rearrangement joins TRBV28 to TRBJ1-1, with D possibly TRBD1 on 6 matching bases. Trimming left V 5 bases short and J 5 bases short, with 9 bases between. This CDR3 is built from 12 residues. The germline CDR1 and CDR2 sequences are MDHEN and SYDVKM. CDR3 sequence reads: CASSPQGTEAFF. In DNA form, the CDR3 reads TGTGCCAGCAGTCCGCAGGGGACTGAAGCTTTCTTT.

For the CDR3, the DNA is TGTGCCAGTTTAGCTACTAGCACAGATACGCAGTATTTT. This gives the protein CASLATSTDTQYF. V usage is TRBV19 and J usage is TRBJ2-3; no definite D call. CDR1 LNHDA and CDR2 SQIVND come from the germline V gene (reference sequence). The CDR3 is 13 residues long. The V end was cut by 8 bases, the J end by 0 bases, with 9 bases between.

This sequence joins TRBV7-2 and TRBJ2-1; TRBD2 is a possible D gene (6 bases). The length of the CDR3 is 13 residues. Germline CDR1 and CDR2: SGHTA and FQGNSA. The V gene lost 7 bases and the J gene lost 6 bases, with 13 bases spanning the gap. The CDR3 reads CASTKGLGNEQFF. The CDR3 region has the DNA TGTGCCAGCACGAAGGGACTGGGCAATGAGCAGTTCTTC. The full variable domain, in which reference TRBV7-2 and TRBJ2-1 provide the parts outside the CDR3, is GAGVSQSPSNKVTEKGKDVELRCDPISGHTALYWYRQSLGQGLEFLIYFQGNSAPDKSGLPSDRFSAERTGGSVSTLTIQRTQQEDSAVYLCASTKGLGNEQFFGPGTRLTVL.

V and J are TRBV5-1 and TRBJ1-2, with 10 bases fitting TRBD1. After removal of 4 bases from V and 6 bases from J, the junction contained 6 bases not matched to a gene. The length of the CDR3 is 14 residues. CDR1 and CDR2 from the germline V gene are SGHRS and YFSETQ. CDR3 sequence reads: CASSVGTGDDGYTF. CDR3 DNA: TGCGCCAGCAGCGTCGGGACAGGGGACGATGGCTACACCTTC.

This chain uses TRBV7-9 with TRBJ2-5; D may be TRBD1 (6 bases). The CDR3 runs to 14 residues. The germline V gene encodes CDR1 SEHNR and CDR2 FQNEAQ (reference sequence). The V end lost 3 bases, the J end lost 4 bases, and 12 bases lay between the germline ends. In DNA, the CDR3 is TGTGCCAGCAGCTTCAGGACAGATCTAGAGACCCAGTACTTC. Its translation is CASSFRTDLETQYF. The variable domain in full, completed from reference TRBV7-9 and TRBJ2-5, reads DTGVSQNPRHKITKRGQNVTFRCDPISEHNRLYWYRQTLGQGPEFLTYFQNEAQLEKSRLLSDRFSAERPKGSFSTLEIQRTEQGDSAMYLCASSFRTDLETQYFGPGTRLLVL.